The entry that follows covers one T cell receptor beta chain sequence. The clone's antigen remains unknown. The record has no base qualities; no much larger clone is one base away. The source of the sample is a study of regulatory T cells in long-lasting Graves disease (dated by TCRdb to about 2021). General notes on the study: Persistent Graves' disease meant more than 5 years of antithyroid drug treatment with TSH receptor autoantibodies that stayed positive. Peripheral blood TCR sequencing and RNA sequencing compared persistent Graves' disease patients with newly diagnosed Graves' disease patients. Persistent Graves' disease patients in the clinical cohort had taken antithyroid drugs for around 10 years on average. The study was registered as a clinical trial and conducted in China. A total of some 35 samples underwent TCR sequencing, from about 13 patients with persistent Graves' disease and some 20 patients with newly diagnosed Graves' disease. What the authors observed across the whole study: Persistent Graves' disease patients showed lower TCR Shannon entropy and fewer highly expanded clones than newly diagnosed patients, suggesting clonal expansion. Patients with persistent disease shared more public clonotypes (fewer than 3,000) than newly diagnosed patients did (966). The study examined only peripheral blood because the primary lesion, thyroid tissue, could not be accessed. Sequencing and analysis were restricted to the TCR beta chain. TRBV28, TRBJ1-2 and TRBJ2-5 were preferentially used in persistent disease, while TRBV20-1 and TRBJ2-1 were favored in newly diagnosed disease. As a limitation, the authors acknowledged that the small sample size may reduce accuracy.

The CDR3 contains 15 residues, cysteine and phenylalanine counted. This entry keeps only the CDR3 DNA: 45 bases, framed from base 1. As encoded in the germline V gene, CDR1 is MGHRA while CDR2 is YSYEKL. V is pared back by 1 base and J by 0 bases, with 9 bases lying between the germline termini. Library prep was done by multiplex PCR. For sequencing, an Illumina HiSeq 4000 was employed. TCR beta libraries were built with iRepertoire HTBI primers and Arm-PCR amplification of CDR3 regions. PCR products were gel purified before sequencing. Processing in the source paper ran as follows. A total of some 65 TRBV and 14 TRBJ segments were identified across samples and were used for gene usage analysis of CDR3 amino acid clonotypes. Filtered high-quality paired reads were merged into contigs using COPE and FqMerger. BLAST was used to align contigs to IMGT TRBV, TRBD and TRBJ reference genes, and CDR3 was defined according to IMGT. Any clonotype with a frequency above 0.1% was counted as a highly expanded clone. Shannon entropy was used to measure repertoire diversity, and the Gini coefficient was used to measure V-J evenness. Public clonotypes were defined as clonotypes shared by more than one individual. TCRdb reworked the public reads: Q25 trimming with fastp, MiXCR clone assembly, productive beta chains retained. Rows with one shared CDR3 protein collapse into an entry with the most common genes and DNA. The V and J calls were not made by the authors but by TCRdb's processing. The table for this sample lists almost 350,000 distinct CDR3 sequences; around 20% of them were counted only once. Of the sample, 25% to 35% is held by the ten largest clones.

The time point label on this specimen signifies: persistent/refractory GD, antithyroid drugs over 5 years with positive TRAb. RNA was extracted from PBMCs in TRIzol for both TCR sequencing and RNA sequencing. Graves' disease was diagnosed according to American Thyroid Association guidelines. Patients for the study were recruited at an endocrinology department in Xi'an, China. Each patient gave 9 to 10 milliliters of peripheral blood, collected in an EDTA anticoagulant tube. Ficoll Paque Plus density gradient separation was used to isolate PBMCs, and no additional T cell sorting was done. An Agilent 2100 Bioanalyzer and agarose gel were used to assess RNA quality, and a NanoDrop 2000 was used to measure RNA concentration.

This receptor was identified in a female donor with Graves disease. The material sequenced was peripheral blood mononuclear cells (PBMCs), taken when the disease was refractory, from a patient treated with antithyroid drugs. The chain joins TRBV4-1 to TRBJ1-1, with an unclear D gene assignment. The nucleotide sequence reads TGCGCCAGCAGCCAAGGAGCGGCTATGAACACTGAAGCTTTCTTT. This sequence encodes CASSQGAAMNTEAFF.